Listed below are T cell receptor beta chains from one sample, sequenced in a study of cytomegalovirus exposure and HLA in healthy donors. The table came from immunoSEQ multiplex PCR; TCRdb's copy has only in-frame clones and leaves some out. In the table there are 150,000 to 200,000 clones, around 80% of which are singletons. Sequencing used PBMCs. Every receptor here comes from a male donor in good health and CMV-seropositive. The CDR3 runs from the conserved cysteine through the conserved F or W. Fields, in order: clone size, D gene, J gene, V gene, CDR3 DNA, CDR3 protein. A D gene is named only where the DNA matches it firmly. Some rows mark clone size as missing; the rest say once, few, many or name a class of expanded clone.

. . TRBJ2-7 TRBV9 TGTGCCAGCAGCGTAGGGGGTAGCGCCCTCTCCTACGAGCAGTACTTC CASSVGGSALSYEQYF
. TRBD2 TRBJ2-5 TRBV9 TGTGCCAGCAGCGTTGGGACTAGCGGGACCGTAGAGACCCAGTACTTC CASSVGTSGTVETQYF
. TRBD2 TRBJ2-2 TRBV4-2 TGTGCCAGCAGCGAGACTAGCGGGAGTCCCGGGGAGCTGTTTTTT CASSETSGSPGELFF
. TRBD2 TRBJ2-1 TRBV7-2 TGTGCCAGCAGACCCCCGAACTGGGTAGCGGGAAACTTAAATGAGCAGTTCTTC CASRPPNWVAGNLNEQFF
. . TRBJ2-7 TRBV14 TGTGCCAGCAGGTACGATAGGGTCGGGAGCTCCTACGAGCAGTACTTC CASRYDRVGSSYEQYF
few TRBD2 TRBJ2-1 TRBV7-7 TGTGCTAGCAGCTTTTCCACTAGCGGTTACAATGAGCAGTTCTTC CASSFSTSGYNEQFF
. TRBD2 TRBJ2-7 TRBV11-1 TGTGCCAGCAGCTTAATAACGGGAGGCGAGCAGTACTTC CASSLITGGEQYF
. TRBD1 TRBJ1-6 TRBV30 TGTGCCTGGACCGCGAGGGACAGGGAAAATTCACCCCTCCACTTT CAWTARDRENSPLHF
few . TRBJ1-2 TRBV9 TGTGCCAGCAGCGTAGAGGGGGTTGGCGGCTACACCTTC CASSVEGVGGYTF
. TRBD2 TRBJ2-3 TRBV11-1 TGTGCCAGCAGCTATAGACTAGCGAGAAACACAGATACGCAGTATTTT CASSYRLARNTDTQYF
. . TRBJ2-3 TRBV4-3 TGCGCCAGCAACCCGGGAGTGGGCACAGATACGCAGTATTTT CASNPGVGTDTQYF
. TRBD2 TRBJ2-7 TRBV29-1 TGCAGCGTGAGTTTTCGGGAGGGGTACGAGCAGTACTTC CSVSFREGYEQYF
. . TRBJ1-3 TRBV6-1 TGTGCCAGCAGCCCGACAGGTTACTCTGGAAACACCATATATTTT CASSPTGYSGNTIYF
. . TRBJ1-5 TRBV4-1 TGCGCCAGCAGCCAAGGCGGCATAAGCAATCAGCCCCAGCATTTT CASSQGGISNQPQHF
few . TRBJ2-7 TRBV28 TGTGCCAGCAGTCGTAGGGCGGGCAGTTACGAGCAGTACTTC CASSRRAGSYEQYF
. TRBD1 TRBJ2-5 TRBV29-1 TGCAGCGTTCTTCAGACAGGGACGACCCAGTACTTC CSVLQTGTTQYF